The 22 T cell receptor beta chains in this list originate from one sample, sequenced in a study of cytomegalovirus exposure and HLA in healthy donors. Data came from immunoSEQ multiplex PCR; TCRdb stores just in-frame clones and leaves some out. Seen here are roughly 240,000 clones, 85% to 90% observed once, and the top ten hold about 2.8%. Sequencing input: PBMCs. These TCRs come from a man between 18 and 35 years old in good health and CMV-seronegative.

This chain connects TRBV27 to TRBJ1-4, with D perhaps TRBD1 (5 bases). Between the trimmed V and J ends, which lost 2 bases and 8 bases, there was a span of 9 bases. Germline V gene lookup returns CDR1 MNHEY and CDR2 SMNVEV (reference sequence). The CDR3 is made up of 13 amino acids. CDR3 nucleotide sequence: TGTGCCAGCAGTTTACAGGGTAGCGAAAAACTGTTTTTT. Translated, it gives CASSLQGSEKLFF.

The sample holds one count of this clone. This chain joins TRBV7-9 and TRBJ2-7; D is undetermined. The V gene's germline CDR1 is SEHNR and CDR2 FQNEAQ (reference sequence). There are 14 residues in the CDR3. Trimming took 2 bases from V and 1 from J, leaving 9 bases between them. CDR3 sequence (DNA): TGTGCCAGCAGCTTAAACGTGGCTTCCTACGAGCAGTACTTC. Its translation is CASSLNVASYEQYF.

The chain employs TRBV4-3 and TRBJ2-3; 10 bases are a match to TRBD2. Germline loops: CDR1 LGHNA, CDR2 YSLEER. CDR3 length equals 17 residues. V was pared by 0 bases and J by 7 bases, with 10 bases of the junction left unmatched. CDR3 in DNA: TGCGCCAGCAGCCAAGATCCTCCGAGCGGGGGGGCGAATACGCAGTATTTT. It codes for CASSQDPPSGGANTQYF.

This CDR3 reads CASSEDLWANTEAFF. The CDR3 DNA is TGTGCCAGCAGTGAGGATCTGTGGGCTAACACTGAAGCTTTCTTT. V gene TRBV6-1 combines with J gene TRBJ1-1; D remains ambiguous. This CDR3 is 15 amino acids long. V was clipped by 3 bases and J by 2 bases, with 13 bases between them. Germline CDR1 reads MNHNS; CDR2 reads SASEGT.

The rearrangement links TRBV5-1 to TRBJ2-3; 7 bases line up with TRBD1. The CDR3 length is 16 residues. Germline CDR1 SGHRS, CDR2 YFSETQ. After removal of 4 bases from V and 3 bases from J, the junction contained 11 bases not matched to a gene. CDR3: CASSRGDRVKTDTQYF. The CDR3 nucleotides read TGCGCCAGCAGCCGTGGCGACAGGGTTAAAACAGATACGCAGTATTTT.

The gene calls are TRBV4-1 and TRBJ1-5, with D uncertain. Trimming cost V 1 base and J 3 bases, with 7 bases left between them. CDR3 size: 14 residues. Per germline, CDR1 MGHRA and CDR2 YSYEKL. The CDR3 protein is CASSQVSNNQPQHF. CDR3 DNA: TGCGCCAGCAGCCAAGTTAGCAACAATCAGCCCCAGCATTTT.

This sequence joins TRBV9 and TRBJ1-3; D remains unclear. CDR3 size: 13 residues. Looked up from germline, CDR1 is SGDLS and CDR2 is YYNGEE. V gave up 4 bases and J gave up 2 bases, with 7 bases separating them. The CDR3 coding sequence is TGTGCCAGCAGCTCGCGGACTGGAAACACCATATATTTT. This sequence encodes CASSSRTGNTIYF. Complete variable domain (other parts from reference TRBV9 and TRBJ1-3): DSGVTQTPKHLITATGQRVTLRCSPRSGDLSVYWYQQSLDQGLQFLIQYYNGEERAKGNILERFSAQQFPDLHSELNLSSLELGDSALYFCASSSRTGNTIYFGEGSWLTVV.

V and J are TRBV13 and TRBJ2-2; D unclear. The CDR3 runs 14 residues. With 5 bases removed from V and 5 bases from J, the gap between germline ends came to 12 bases. Germline CDR1 reads PRHDT; CDR2 reads FYEKMQ (reference sequence). As DNA, the CDR3 is TGTGCCAGCAGCGCCCGTGGTCGGACCGGGGAGCTGTTTTTT. Its protein is CASSARGRTGELFF.

The chain carries TRBV5-1 and TRBJ1-6; no reliable D call. The CDR3 length is 14 residues. Germline V gene lookup returns CDR1 SGHRS and CDR2 YFSETQ. The ends were cut back, 4 bases at V and 6 bases at J, with 11 bases in the middle. CDR3 nucleotide sequence: TGCGCCAGCAGCCCTTCCAGTGGTAATTCACCCCTCCACTTT. Translation gives CASSPSSGNSPLHF. Together with reference TRBV5-1 and TRBJ1-6, the CDR3 gives the full variable domain: KAGVTQTPRYLIKTRGQQVTLSCSPISGHRSVSWYQQTPGQGLQFLFEYFSETQRNKGNFPGRFSGRQFSNSRSEMNVSTLELGDSALYLCASSPSSGNSPLHFGNGTRLTVT.

This sequence joins TRBV10-2 and TRBJ2-7; 10 bases fit TRBD2. This CDR3 has 16 amino acids. CDR1 and CDR2 from the germline V gene are WSHSY and SAAADI. Trimming cost V 7 bases and J 5 bases; bases outside gene matches: 14. CDR3: CASNSFTSGGADEQYF. For the CDR3, the DNA is TGCGCCAGCAATTCATTCACGAGCGGGGGGGCCGACGAGCAGTACTTC.

The rearrangement joins TRBV11-2 to TRBJ1-2; unclear D gene. The germline gives CDR1 SGHAT, CDR2 FQNNGV. This CDR3 has 13 amino acids. Trimming removed 1 base from V and 6 bases from J, with 9 bases in between. CDR3 DNA: TGTGCCAGCAGCTTAGTACCCGGGGATGGCTACACCTTC. Protein sequence: CASSLVPGDGYTF.

The J gene is TRBJ2-7, the V gene TRBV4-3; 7 positions agree with TRBD1. J was trimmed by 2 bases and V by 0 bases; bases with no gene match: 4. From germline, CDR1 is LGHNA and CDR2 YSLEER. The CDR3 sequence is 15 residues long. The CDR3 is CASSQERGHTYEQYF. In DNA form, the CDR3 reads TGCGCCAGCAGCCAAGAAAGGGGGCATACCTACGAGCAGTACTTC.

The chain links TRBV5-1 to TRBJ2-1, with D possibly matching TRBD2 (6 bases). Germline V gene lookup returns CDR1 SGHRS and CDR2 YFSETQ. CDR3 length: 15 amino acids. V lost 0 bases and J 8 bases, leaving 15 bases between the germline ends. CDR3 residues: CASSLAGREEDEQFF. CDR3 in DNA: TGCGCCAGCAGCTTGGCCGGAAGGGAGGAGGATGAGCAGTTCTTC.

This chain links TRBV2 with TRBJ1-3; D remains unclear. Trimming cost V 3 bases and J 4 bases, with 10 bases left between them. Germline V CDR1 and CDR2: SNHLY, FYNNEI. The CDR3 covers 14 residues. The CDR3 sequence: CASSEVRSGNTIYF. CDR3 DNA: TGTGCCAGCAGTGAGGTCAGATCCGGAAACACCATATATTTT.

The chain employs TRBV5-6 and TRBJ1-6; TRBD1 matches 8 bases. The CDR3 totals 15 residues. After removal of 4 bases from V and 7 bases from J, the junction contained 7 bases not matched to a gene. CDR1 SGHDT and CDR2 YYEEEE come from the germline V gene. CDR3 DNA: TGTGCCAGCAGCCCTGGGACAGGTCGAAATTCACCCCTCCACTTT. Protein: CASSPGTGRNSPLHF. The variable domain in full, completed from reference TRBV5-6 and TRBJ1-6, reads DAGVTQSPTHLIKTRGQQVTLRCSPKSGHDTVSWYQQALGQGPQFIFQYYEEEERQRGNFPDRFSGHQFPNYSSELNVNALLLGDSALYLCASSPGTGRNSPLHFGNGTRLTVT.

This clone was observed once. The chain carries TRBV7-3 and TRBJ2-2, with TRBD2 matching over 8 bases. Looked up from germline, CDR1 is SGHTA and CDR2 is FQGTGA. The trim removed 2 bases at V and 1 base at J, leaving 12 bases unmatched. The CDR3 has 19 amino acids. The CDR3 sequence: CASSLPLWGREENTGELFF. CDR3 bases: TGTGCCAGCAGCTTACCCCTCTGGGGGCGGGAGGAGAACACCGGGGAGCTGTTTTTT.

The V and J genes are TRBV7-3 and TRBJ2-5; D might be TRBD2 (5 bases). Trimming removed 5 bases at V and 1 base at J, with 14 bases between. CDR1 and CDR2 from the germline V gene are SGHTA and FQGTGA. The length of the CDR3 is 15 residues. CDR3: CASSPNAAAQETQYF. The CDR3, as DNA: TGTGCCAGCAGCCCCAACGCAGCGGCCCAAGAGACCCAGTACTTC. Supplemented by reference TRBV7-3 and TRBJ2-5, the full variable domain reads GAGVSQTPSNKVTEKGKYVELRCDPISGHTALYWYRQSLGQGPEFLIYFQGTGAADDSGLPNDRFFAVRPEGSVSTLKIQRTERGDSAVYLCASSPNAAAQETQYFGPGTRLLVL.

The chain couples TRBV10-1 to TRBJ2-2; TRBD2 agrees at 9 bases. The V segment lost 6 bases and the J segment 5 bases; nucleotides outside the gene matches: 4. Germline assignment: CDR1 WNHNN and CDR2 SYGVQD (reference sequence). CDR3 size: 14 residues. The CDR3 spells CASSPGLATGELFF. The CDR3 nucleotides read TGCGCCAGCAGCCCGGGACTAGCAACCGGGGAGCTGTTTTTT.

V gene TRBV6-6 combines with J gene TRBJ2-1; TRBD2 matches 9 bases. Germline assignment: CDR1 MNHNY and CDR2 SVGAGI (reference sequence). The V gene end was trimmed by 2 bases and the J gene end by 12 bases; junction bases not matched to a gene: 14. The CDR3 length is 16 residues. The chain's CDR3 is CASSYTASKVAGAQFF. The CDR3 DNA reads as TGTGCCAGCAGTTACACCGCTTCAAAAGTAGCGGGAGCGCAGTTCTTC.

Here the CDR3 DNA reads TGCGCCAGCAGCCAAGAGCCAGGGACAGGGAAGTCTGGGGCCAACGTCCTGACTTTC. Amino acids: CASSQEPGTGKSGANVLTF. The J gene is TRBJ2-6, the V gene TRBV4-1; 9 bases match TRBD1. After removal of 0 bases from V and 1 base from J, the junction contained 7 bases not matched to a gene. Germline V gene data show CDR1 as MGHRA and CDR2 as YSYEKL. This CDR3 has 19 amino acids.

This sequence joins TRBV7-9 and TRBJ2-5, with D possibly being TRBD2 (6 bases). Per germline, CDR1 SEHNR and CDR2 FQNEAQ (reference sequence). The CDR3 spans 14 residues. The V end lost 4 bases, the J end lost 2 bases, and 11 bases lay between the germline ends. DNA of the CDR3: TGTGCCAGCAGCTCCGGGGCGGGGCAAGAGACCCAGTACTTC. It codes for CASSSGAGQETQYF. Drawing the rest from reference TRBV7-9 and TRBJ2-5, the complete variable domain is DTGVSQNPRHKITKRGQNVTFRCDPISEHNRLYWYRQTLGQGPEFLTYFQNEAQLEKSRLLSDRFSAERPKGSFSTLEIQRTEQGDSAMYLCASSSGAGQETQYFGPGTRLLVL.

The rearrangement links TRBV28 to TRBJ2-2; tentative D call: TRBD2 (5 bases). The CDR3 sequence is 15 residues long. CDR1 and CDR2 (germline): MDHEN, SYDVKM. The V and J ends lost 2 bases and 3 bases respectively, with 10 bases between them. CDR3 sequence (DNA): TGTGCCAGCAGTTTAGGAGGTCTTGACACCGGGGAGCTGTTTTTT. It codes for CASSLGGLDTGELFF.